This T cell receptor beta chain was sequenced during a study of T cell repertoires in cytomegalovirus infection. This clonotype appeared a few times. Its antigen is not known. J gave up 4 bases and V 4 bases, and 12 bases lay outside the gene matches. Germline V CDR1 and CDR2: PRHDT, FYEKMQ (reference sequence). This CDR3 region has 16 residues. TCRdb fed the reads into MiXCR, producing one record per CDR3 protein. The table includes about 340,000 distinct CDR3 sequences, under 35% detected once. The source of this sequence is a human donor in good health (CMV status not recorded). Some clones in this sample may be carry-over from other donors' samples. The chain recombines TRBV13 with TRBJ2-7; 8 bases map to TRBD1. Material: cultured PBMCs, obtained from culture after CMV antigen stimulation. The CDR3 nucleotides read TGTGCCAGCAGCTCAGGGGGTCAGGGGGCTTGGTACGAGCAGTACTTC. The encoded protein is CASSSGGQGAWYEQYF.